This TCR beta chain was recorded in a study of CD8+CD57+ T cells in acquired aplastic anemia. In the study overall: The average for DNA from sorted CD4+ and CD8+ cells was 2.5 to 4 ug. The study, taken as a whole, reports: Any difference that existed in CD8+ Simpson's diversity between patients and controls was not significant. It was found that some 30 CD8+ CDR3 sequences were shared between patients and controls.

TCR beta VDJ and CDR3 profiles were obtained from a genomic DNA template. In TCRdb, the reads were re-called with MiXCR into one record per CDR3 protein. The data hold 200,000 or so distinct CDR3 sequences, with around 65% observed a single time. Note on this clonotype: Its antigen is undetermined.

Germline CDR1 and CDR2: SQVTM and ANQGSEA. The CDR3 covers 16 residues. V lost 4 bases and J 0 bases, leaving 18 bases between the germline ends. The specimen was sorted CD4+, CD8+, or CD8+CD57+ T cells (not recorded which) from PBMCs. The chain is built from TRBV29-1 and TRBJ1-1; possible D gene TRBD1, 5 bases. This receptor was identified in a human donor with severe aplastic anemia or a healthy control (not recorded which). The CDR3 spells CSVVGTLGDVNTEAFF. In DNA form, the CDR3 reads TGCAGCGTTGTCGGTACGTTAGGGGACGTGAACACTGAAGCTTTCTTT. The entire variable domain, with the rest obtained from reference TRBV29-1 and TRBJ1-1, is as follows: SAVISQKPSRDICQRGTSLTIQCQVDSQVTMMFWYRQQPGQSLTLIATANQGSEATYESGFVIDKFPISRPNLTFSTLTVSNMSPEDSSIYLCSVVGTLGDVNTEAFFGQGTRLTVV.